Shown below are 30 T cell receptor beta chains from a single sample sequenced in a study of post-analysis software for immune sequencing data. TCR beta cDNA libraries included unique molecular identifiers. TCRdb re-analysed the PCR reads in MiXCR, keeping a single row per CDR3 protein. This table has roughly 870,000 distinct CDR3 sequences, about 50% appearing once. Antigen specificity for these receptors is unknown. Study findings and constraints: TRBV5-6, TRBV5-1 and TRBV20-1 were among several TRBV segments more frequent in patients than controls.

The specimen was blood. Source of these receptors: a girl under 18 with multiple sclerosis.

The chain uses TRBV20-1 and TRBJ2-1, with 7 bases aligning to TRBD2. The length of the CDR3 is 13 residues. Germline trimming cut 6 bases from V and 0 bases from J; bases unmatched to any gene: 2. Germline-derived CDR1 and CDR2 are DFQATT and SNEGSKA (reference sequence). DNA for the CDR3: TGCAGTGCGGGGGACTACTCCTACAATGAGCAGTTCTTC. Protein sequence: CSAGDYSYNEQFF.

The chain joins TRBV20-1 to TRBJ2-7; 8 bases are a match to TRBD2. The CDR3 runs 14 residues. V gave up 1 base and J gave up 2 bases; unmatched junction bases: 4. CDR1 DFQATT and CDR2 SNEGSKA come from the germline V gene (reference sequence). CDR3 protein: CSARVSGIPYEQYF. DNA for the CDR3: TGCAGTGCTAGAGTTAGCGGGATTCCCTACGAGCAGTACTTC.

This clonotype has just a few counts. The chain joins TRBV30 to TRBJ1-2; D gene unclear. V lost 5 bases, J lost 6 bases, and 7 bases lay in between. Germline V lookup: CDR1 GTSNPN, CDR2 SVGIG (reference sequence). The CDR3 extends over 10 amino acids. The CDR3 here is CAWDRNGYTF. CDR3 in DNA: TGTGCCTGGGATAGAAATGGCTACACCTTC.

This clonotype has a single count. A read error may produce the germline difference seen at one junction end. The CDR3 region has the DNA TGTGCCGGCAGCTTAACCGTCCCCCTTTTTCCGGGCAGGGCCTTGGGTGGCTACACCTTC. Its protein is CAGSLTVPLFPGRALGGYTF. This chain connects TRBV7-3 to TRBJ1-2; tentative D call: TRBD1 (5 bases). Germline CDR1 and CDR2: SGHTA and FQGTGA. The CDR3 consists of 20 residues.

The chain carries TRBV12-3 or TRBV12-4 and TRBJ1-5, with 8 nucleotides matching TRBD1. The CDR3 extends over 16 amino acids. The ends lost 6 bases at V and 11 bases at J; junction bases unmatched: 18. The CDR3 is CASSRGQGQLQETQHF. CDR3 nucleotides: TGTGCCAGCAGCCGTGGACAGGGTCAACTCCAAGAGACCCAGCATTTT.

This clonotype was seen just once. In nucleotides, the CDR3 is TGCGCCAGCAGCTTGGGGGCATTAGCGGGAGGCCTCACCTACGAGCAGTACTTC. Protein product: CASSLGALAGGLTYEQYF. The chain has TRBV5-1 and TRBJ2-7; TRBD2 matches at 10 bases. V lost 0 bases, J lost 2 bases, and 11 bases stayed unmatched. The CDR3 runs to 18 residues. Germline values: CDR1 SGHRS, CDR2 YFSETQ.

This rearrangement joins TRBV6-5 to TRBJ2-4, with 10 positions matching TRBD1. TRBJ2-5 matches the DNA end more closely, so the J call is doubtful. This CDR3 has 14 residues. Germline V lookup: CDR1 MNHEY, CDR2 SVGAGI. The DNA for the CDR3 is TGTGCCAGCAGTACACTGGACAGGGGGAAGACCCAGTACTTC. This gives the protein CASSTLDRGKTQYF.

The rearrangement joins TRBV9 to TRBJ1-1, with a weak D call TRBD1 (5 bases). Looked up from germline, CDR1 is SGDLS and CDR2 is YYNGEE. The CDR3 is 15 amino acids. The germline V and J ends were trimmed by 3 bases and 0 bases, with 12 bases remaining between them. CDR3: CASSARQLMNTEAFF. The CDR3 coding sequence is TGTGCCAGCAGCGCCCGACAGCTCATGAACACTGAAGCTTTCTTT.

This chain uses TRBV3-1 with TRBJ2-7; 9 bases are a match to TRBD2. TRBJ2-5 explains the end of the DNA better; the J call may be wrong. Germline V CDR1 and CDR2: LGHDT, YNNKEL (reference sequence). The CDR3 extends over 15 amino acids. CDR3 nucleotides: TGTGCCAGCAGCCAAGGACCTAGCGGGATAGAGACCCAGTACTTC. This translates into CASSQGPSGIETQYF.

This clonotype was detected only a few times. The V and J genes are TRBV5-6 and TRBJ1-2, with D perhaps TRBD1 (5 bases). CDR1 SGHDT and CDR2 YYEEEE come from the germline V gene. V lost 0 bases and J 2 bases, leaving 8 bases between the germline ends. This CDR3 is built from 14 residues. Here the CDR3 DNA reads TGTGCCAGCAGCTTGGAGACAGCAAACTATGGCTACACCTTC. This sequence encodes CASSLETANYGYTF.

A few counts support this clonotype. The chain uses TRBV25-1 and TRBJ2-7; perhaps TRBD2 as D (5 bases). The CDR3 has 18 residues. Trimming took off 1 base at V and 2 bases at J, with 21 bases between the two ends. Germline V lookup: CDR1 MGHDK, CDR2 SYGVNS. The CDR3 region has the DNA TGTGCCAGCAGTGAATCGCCCCCGGACTCCGCGATGACCTACGAGCAGTACTTC. This translates into CASSESPPDSAMTYEQYF.

The chain recombines TRBV3-1 with TRBJ2-1; 11 positions match TRBD2. The CDR3 covers 15 residues. With 4 bases clipped from V and 6 bases from J, the junction kept 5 bases outside the gene matches. In germline, CDR1 is LGHDT, CDR2 YNNKEL (reference sequence). Here the CDR3 reads CASSLVAGGVNEQFF. The CDR3, as DNA: TGTGCCAGCAGCCTAGTAGCGGGAGGGGTCAATGAGCAGTTCTTC.

The chain carries TRBV29-1 and TRBJ2-1, with D possibly called TRBD1 or TRBD2 (5 bases each). CDR1 and CDR2 from the germline V gene are SQVTM and ANQGSEA. This CDR3 has 13 residues. V lost 7 bases to trimming and J lost 7 bases, with 17 bases between them. The CDR3 reads CSAGYRRSNEQFF. DNA of the CDR3: TGCAGCGCCGGTTACAGGAGGAGTAATGAGCAGTTCTTC.

This clonotype came up a few times. The chain links TRBV12-3 or TRBV12-4 to TRBJ2-7; D is possibly TRBD1 (6 bases). This CDR3 is built from 12 residues. The V gene lost 6 bases and the J gene lost 6 bases, with 12 bases spanning the gap. The CDR3 is CASRPQGREQYF. The CDR3 DNA reads TGTGCCAGCAGGCCACAGGGTCGCGAGCAGTACTTC.

This chain uses TRBV2 with TRBJ1-2; D gene ambiguous. Germline CDR1 SNHLY, CDR2 FYNNEI. CDR3 length equals 14 residues. The V gene lost 6 bases and the J gene lost 7 bases, with 18 bases spanning the gap. CDR3 bases: TGTGCCAGCAGGAAGGACGGACCCCCTGGTGGCTACACCTTC. Protein sequence: CASRKDGPPGGYTF.

CDR3 in amino acids: CAARTSRNTQYF. The CDR3, as DNA: TGTGCCGCCAGGACTTCCCGGAATACGCAGTATTTT. The rearrangement joins TRBV12-3 or TRBV12-4 to TRBJ2-3, with a tentative D call TRBD2 (5 bases). The CDR3 has 12 amino acids. V lost 11 bases and J 7 bases, leaving 16 bases between the germline ends.

This rearrangement joins TRBV6-5 to TRBJ2-1, with 11 nucleotides matching TRBD2. Germline trimming cut 4 bases from V and 8 bases from J; bases unmatched to any gene: 4. The length of the CDR3 is 14 residues. The germline CDR1 and CDR2 sequences are MNHEY and SVGAGI. The CDR3 coding sequence is TGTGCCAGCAGTTCCCAGACTAGCGGGGATGAGCAGTTCTTC. Translation gives CASSSQTSGDEQFF.

This chain links TRBV5-1 with TRBJ2-3; possibly TRBD2 for D (6 bases). Germline values: CDR1 SGHRS, CDR2 YFSETQ. The V and J ends lost 5 bases and 2 bases respectively, with 18 bases between them. There are 16 residues in the CDR3. CDR3: CASRPKWDWNTDTQYF. In DNA, the CDR3 is TGCGCCAGCAGACCTAAATGGGACTGGAACACAGATACGCAGTATTTT.

The chain uses TRBV10-3 and TRBJ2-7, with unresolved D. The CDR3 length is 13 residues. The germline gives CDR1 ENHRY, CDR2 SYGVKD. The V end lost 6 bases, the J end lost 3 bases, and 12 bases lay between the germline ends. In nucleotides, the CDR3 is TGTGCCATCAGGGCCTCTCCGCTCTACGAGCAGTACTTC. As protein: CAIRASPLYEQYF.

The chain combines TRBV20-1 with TRBJ2-1; D unclear. There are 15 residues in the CDR3. CDR1 is DFQATT, CDR2 SNEGSKA, per germline (reference sequence). The V gene lost 3 bases and the J gene lost 0 bases, with 12 bases spanning the gap. The CDR3 DNA reads as TGCAGTGCTAGTCAGGCGGAACTCTCCTACAATGAGCAGTTCTTC. It translates to CSASQAELSYNEQFF.

The chain combines TRBV28 with TRBJ2-2, with D tentatively TRBD1 (5 bases). The V end was cut by 6 bases, the J end by 4 bases, with 15 bases between. There are 15 residues in the CDR3. Germline V gene data show CDR1 as MDHEN and CDR2 as SYDVKM. The CDR3 loop reads CASRPAVQGTGELFF. The CDR3 bases are TGTGCCAGCAGGCCCGCCGTCCAGGGCACCGGGGAGCTGTTTTTT.

CDR3 protein: CSVGDRLRDREQYF. For the CDR3, the DNA is TGCAGCGTTGGGGACAGGCTCAGGGATCGGGAGCAGTACTTC. The chain uses TRBV29-1 and TRBJ2-4; 8 bases agree with TRBD1. Germline lookup yields CDR1 SQVTM and CDR2 ANQGSEA. V shed 4 bases, J shed 13 bases, and the junction held 15 bases outside the gene matches. This CDR3 spans 14 amino acids. Using reference TRBV29-1 and TRBJ2-4 for the parts outside the CDR3, the full variable domain is SAVISQKPSRDICQRGTSLTIQCQVDSQVTMMFWYRQQPGQSLTLIATANQGSEATYESGFVIDKFPISRPNLTFSTLTVSNMSPEDSSIYLCSVGDRLRDREQYFGAGTRLSVL.

The chain couples TRBV10-3 to TRBJ2-5; 7 bases are a match to TRBD2. V dropped 5 bases and J dropped 4; count of bases not matched to a gene: 10. In germline, CDR1 is ENHRY, CDR2 SYGVKD. The CDR3 runs to 15 residues. The CDR3 sequence is CAISWSSGERETQYF. DNA for the CDR3: TGTGCCATCAGTTGGTCTAGCGGAGAGAGAGAGACCCAGTACTTC.

The gene calls are TRBV2 and TRBJ2-1; TRBD2 agrees at 7 bases. The V and J ends lost 1 base and 14 bases, in that order; junction bases with no gene match: 2. This CDR3 has 11 residues. Germline assignment: CDR1 SNHLY and CDR2 FYNNEI. CDR3 protein: CASSEVLAEFF. CDR3 DNA: TGTGCCAGCAGTGAAGTCCTAGCGGAGTTCTTC.

The sample holds one count of this clonotype. The J gene is TRBJ1-5, the V gene TRBV2; D is unclear. This CDR3 is built from 13 residues. Trimming stripped 6 bases from V and 9 bases from J, with 15 bases between. Germline CDR1 reads SNHLY; CDR2 reads FYNNEI. CDR3 sequence: CASSLTEQGPQHF. The DNA for the CDR3 is TGTGCCAGCAGCCTCACGGAGCAAGGGCCCCAGCATTTT.

This rearrangement joins TRBV10-3 to TRBJ1-1, with 7 bases that match TRBD1. V lost 4 bases, J lost 1 base, and 0 bases stayed unmatched. CDR1 is ENHRY, CDR2 SYGVKD, per germline. CDR3 size: 13 residues. The CDR3 reads CAISGTGNTEAFF. CDR3 DNA: TGTGCCATCAGTGGGACAGGGAACACTGAAGCTTTCTTT.

The V gene is TRBV5-4, the J gene TRBJ2-1, with D tentatively TRBD2 (6 bases). Germline CDR1 and CDR2: SGHNT and YYREEE (reference sequence). The CDR3 length is 14 residues. Trimming took off 0 bases at V and 9 bases at J, with 13 bases between the two ends. CDR3 DNA sequence: TGTGCCAGCAGCTTGGCCGGGGGTAGCGTTGAGCAGTTCTTC. Translation: CASSLAGGSVEQFF.

This clonotype appeared a few times. V and J are TRBV11-1 and TRBJ2-1, with D possibly matching TRBD2 (6 bases). This CDR3 comprises 15 residues. Trimming removed 5 bases from V and 4 bases from J, with 15 bases in between. The germline V gene has CDR1 SGHAT and CDR2 FQDESV (reference sequence). Written as DNA, the CDR3 is TGTGCCAGCAGCCCGAGGGAGGCAGCTTACAATGAGCAGTTCTTC. Its protein product is CASSPREAAYNEQFF.

The chain recombines TRBV6-1 with TRBJ1-1; D remains unclear. V lost 8 bases to trimming and J lost 0 bases, with 22 bases between them. CDR1 MNHNS and CDR2 SASEGT come from the germline V gene. This CDR3 has 17 residues. The CDR3 loop is CASSRTKSDLLNTEAFF. The CDR3 nucleotides read TGTGCCAGCTCGAGGACCAAGTCAGATCTCTTGAACACTGAAGCTTTCTTT.

V gene TRBV15 combines with J gene TRBJ1-1, with D perhaps TRBD1 (5 bases). The V end was cut by 6 bases, the J end by 0 bases, with 8 bases between. The germline gives CDR1 LNHNV, CDR2 YYDKDF (reference sequence). This CDR3 region has 13 residues. The CDR3 DNA follows: TGTGCCACCAGTCAGGGTATGAACACTGAAGCTTTCTTT. Encoded protein: CATSQGMNTEAFF.